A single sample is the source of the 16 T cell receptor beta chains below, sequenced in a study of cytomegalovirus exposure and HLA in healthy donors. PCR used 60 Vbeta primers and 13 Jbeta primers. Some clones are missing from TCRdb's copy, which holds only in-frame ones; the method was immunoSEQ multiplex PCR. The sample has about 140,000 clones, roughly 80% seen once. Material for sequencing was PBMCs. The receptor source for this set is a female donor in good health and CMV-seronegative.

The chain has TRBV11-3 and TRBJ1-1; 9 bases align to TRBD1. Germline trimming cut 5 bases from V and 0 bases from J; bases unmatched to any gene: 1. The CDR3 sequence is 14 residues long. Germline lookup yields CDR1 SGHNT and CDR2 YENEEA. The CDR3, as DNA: TGTGCCAGCAGCCGGGACAGGGTGAACACTGAAGCTTTCTTT. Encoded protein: CASSRDRVNTEAFF.

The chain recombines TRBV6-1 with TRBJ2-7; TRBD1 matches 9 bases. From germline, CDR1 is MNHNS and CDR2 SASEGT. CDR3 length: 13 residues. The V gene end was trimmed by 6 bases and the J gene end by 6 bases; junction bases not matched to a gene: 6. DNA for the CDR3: TGTGCCAGCAGGGGACAGGGAGAGGCCGAGCAGTACTTC. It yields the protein CASRGQGEAEQYF.

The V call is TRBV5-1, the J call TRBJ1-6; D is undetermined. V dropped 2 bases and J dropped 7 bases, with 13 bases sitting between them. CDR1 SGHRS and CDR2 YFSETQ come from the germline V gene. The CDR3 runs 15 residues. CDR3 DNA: TGCGCCAGCAGCTTTAGCAGCCTGCAAAATTCACCCCTCCACTTT. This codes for CASSFSSLQNSPLHF.

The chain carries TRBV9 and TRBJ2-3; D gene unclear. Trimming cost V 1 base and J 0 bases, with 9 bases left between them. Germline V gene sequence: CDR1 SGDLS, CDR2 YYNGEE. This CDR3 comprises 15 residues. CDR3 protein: CASSVTALSTDTQYF. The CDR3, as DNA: TGTGCCAGCAGCGTAACTGCACTTAGCACAGATACGCAGTATTTT.

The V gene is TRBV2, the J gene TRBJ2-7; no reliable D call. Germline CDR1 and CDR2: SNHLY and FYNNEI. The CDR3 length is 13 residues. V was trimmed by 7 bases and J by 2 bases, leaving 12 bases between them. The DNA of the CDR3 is TGTGCCAGCAAAGCCGGTCCTACCTACGAGCAGTACTTC. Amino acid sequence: CASKAGPTYEQYF.

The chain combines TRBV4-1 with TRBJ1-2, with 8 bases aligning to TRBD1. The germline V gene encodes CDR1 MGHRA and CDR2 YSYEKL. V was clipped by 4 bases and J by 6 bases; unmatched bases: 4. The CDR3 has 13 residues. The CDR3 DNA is TGCGCCAGCAGCCTACAGGGGGAGAATGGCTACACCTTC. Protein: CASSLQGENGYTF.

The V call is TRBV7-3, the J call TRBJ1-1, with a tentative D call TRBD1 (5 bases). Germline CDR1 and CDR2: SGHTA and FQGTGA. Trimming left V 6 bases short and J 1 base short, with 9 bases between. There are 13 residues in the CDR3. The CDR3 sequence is CASSTGQNTEAFF. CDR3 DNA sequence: TGTGCCAGCAGTACAGGACAGAACACTGAAGCTTTCTTT.

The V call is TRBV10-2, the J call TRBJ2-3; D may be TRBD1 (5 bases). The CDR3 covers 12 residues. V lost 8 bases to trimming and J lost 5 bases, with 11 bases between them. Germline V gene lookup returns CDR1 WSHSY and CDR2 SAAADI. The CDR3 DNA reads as TGCGCCAGCCAGGGAACGGAAGATACGCAGTATTTT. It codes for CASQGTEDTQYF.

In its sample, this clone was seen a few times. The CDR3 here is CASTGPEEKLFF. The CDR3 nucleotides are TGCGCCAGTACGGGTCCAGAAGAAAAACTGTTTTTT. V is TRBV5-1 and J is TRBJ1-4; no firm D call. The CDR3 covers 12 residues. The V and J ends lost 8 bases and 8 bases respectively, with 13 bases between them. Germline CDR1 and CDR2: SGHRS and YFSETQ.

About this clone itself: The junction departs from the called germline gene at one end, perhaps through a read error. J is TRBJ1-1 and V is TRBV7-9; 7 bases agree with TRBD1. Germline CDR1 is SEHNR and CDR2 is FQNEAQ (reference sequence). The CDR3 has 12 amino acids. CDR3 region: CSSSLRGTEAFF. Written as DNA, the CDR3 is TGTTCCAGCAGCCTCAGGGGGACTGAAGCTTTCTTT.

Here the CDR3 reads CASSFTGGTDTQYF. The CDR3 DNA is TGTGCCAGCAGCTTTACAGGAGGGACAGATACGCAGTATTTT. This rearrangement joins TRBV7-9 to TRBJ2-3; a weak D match, TRBD2 (6 bases). This CDR3 is built from 14 residues. The V and J ends lost 3 bases and 3 bases respectively, with 10 bases between them. Germline-derived CDR1 and CDR2 are SEHNR and FQNEAQ (reference sequence).

CDR3 sequence: CASSIDVSLAGVYEQYF. As DNA, the CDR3 is TGTGCCAGTAGTATAGATGTCTCCCTAGCGGGAGTCTACGAGCAGTACTTC. J is TRBJ2-7 and V is TRBV19; 10 nucleotides agree with TRBD2. CDR3 length: 17 residues. V dropped 0 bases and J dropped 3; count of bases not matched to a gene: 8. The germline V gene encodes CDR1 LNHDA and CDR2 SQIVND (reference sequence).

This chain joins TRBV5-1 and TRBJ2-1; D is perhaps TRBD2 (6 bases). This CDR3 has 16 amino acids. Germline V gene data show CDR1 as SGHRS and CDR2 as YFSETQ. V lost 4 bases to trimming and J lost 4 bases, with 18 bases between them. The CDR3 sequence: CASSPWGGELYNEQFF. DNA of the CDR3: TGCGCCAGCAGCCCCTGGGGCGGGGAACTTTACAATGAGCAGTTCTTC.

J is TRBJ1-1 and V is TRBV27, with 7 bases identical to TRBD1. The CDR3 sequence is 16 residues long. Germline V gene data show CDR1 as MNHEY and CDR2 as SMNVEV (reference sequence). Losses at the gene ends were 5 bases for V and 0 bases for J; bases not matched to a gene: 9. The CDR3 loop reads CASSPTTGTMNTEAFF. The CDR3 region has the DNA TGTGCCAGCAGTCCCACGACAGGGACCATGAACACTGAAGCTTTCTTT.

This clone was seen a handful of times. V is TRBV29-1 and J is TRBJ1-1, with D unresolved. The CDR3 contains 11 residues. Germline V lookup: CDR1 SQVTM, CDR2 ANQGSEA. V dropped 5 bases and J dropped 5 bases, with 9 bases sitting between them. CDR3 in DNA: TGCAGCGTTCGGGATGGGACTGAAGCTTTCTTT. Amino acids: CSVRDGTEAFF.

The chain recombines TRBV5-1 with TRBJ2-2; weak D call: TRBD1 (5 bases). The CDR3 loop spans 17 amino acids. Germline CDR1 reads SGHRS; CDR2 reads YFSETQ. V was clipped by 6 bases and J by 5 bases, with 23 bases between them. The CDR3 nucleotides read TGCGCCAGCACGACCCTTCCCTGGCAGGGTGGAACCGGGGAGCTGTTTTTT. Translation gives CASTTLPWQGGTGELFF.